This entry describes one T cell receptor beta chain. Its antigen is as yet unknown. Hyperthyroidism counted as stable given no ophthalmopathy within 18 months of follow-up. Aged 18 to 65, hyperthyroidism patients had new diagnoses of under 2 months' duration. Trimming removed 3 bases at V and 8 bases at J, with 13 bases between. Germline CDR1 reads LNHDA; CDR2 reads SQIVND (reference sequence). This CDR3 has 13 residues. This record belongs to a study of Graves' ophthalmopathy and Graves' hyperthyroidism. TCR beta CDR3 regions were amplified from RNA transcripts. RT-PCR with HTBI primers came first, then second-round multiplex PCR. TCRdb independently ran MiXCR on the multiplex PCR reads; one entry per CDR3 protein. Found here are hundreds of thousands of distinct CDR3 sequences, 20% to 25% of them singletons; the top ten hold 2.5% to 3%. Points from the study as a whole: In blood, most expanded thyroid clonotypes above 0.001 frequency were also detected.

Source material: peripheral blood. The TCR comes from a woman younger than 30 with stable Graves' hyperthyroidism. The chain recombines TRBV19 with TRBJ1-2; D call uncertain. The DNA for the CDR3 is TGTGCCAGTAGTATCTCGTTCTCGGAGGGCTACACCTTC. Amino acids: CASSISFSEGYTF. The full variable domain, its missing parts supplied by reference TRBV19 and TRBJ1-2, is DGGITQSPKYLFRKEGQNVTLSCEQNLNHDAMYWYRQDPGQGLRLIYYSQIVNDFQKGDIAEGYSVSREKKESFPLTVTSAQKNPTAFYLCASSISFSEGYTFGSGTRLTVV.